This T cell receptor (beta chain) was sequenced in a study of T cell repertoires in cytomegalovirus infection. For the study at large: Signatures in public TCR beta sequences pointed to both CMV infection and matching HLA type. Study-level findings and limits: Ex vivo, HLA-C-restricted CMV-specific TCR beta clonotypes prevailed over the rest of the response. The cumulative frequency of public TCR beta families distinguished individuals who carried CMV together with the relevant HLA.

TCRdb re-called the reads through MiXCR, storing one row per CDR3 protein. This sample carries some 180,000 distinct CDR3 sequences, about 15% of them seen once, and the ten largest clones take around 25%. For this clonotype: Antigen specificity is unknown.

The germline V gene encodes CDR1 LGHNA and CDR2 YSLEER. The V end lost 0 bases, the J end lost 4 bases, and 9 bases lay between the germline ends. This CDR3 is built from 14 residues. This receptor was taken from a human donor in good health (CMV status not recorded). Some clones in this sample may be carry-over from other donors' samples. Sequencing input: CD8+ T cells from PBMCs. The rearrangement joins TRBV4-3 to TRBJ1-1; D is undetermined. The CDR3 sequence: CASSQDESGTEAFF. The CDR3, as DNA: TGCGCCAGCAGCCAAGATGAGTCGGGCACTGAAGCTTTCTTT.